This note documents a single T cell receptor beta chain sequence. The record originates from a study of blood T cell repertoires in COVID-19. Study-wide context: Some COVID-19 samples were acute and others convalescent; all came from the United States, Italy and Spain.

Using immunoSEQ multiplex PCR, the repertoire was profiled, and TCRdb retains in-frame clones only, with some absent. The repertoire holds about 80,000 clones, with about four fifths as singletons. V lost 3 bases, J lost 9 bases, and 18 bases lay in between. This CDR3 is 14 amino acids long. From germline, CDR1 is SQVTM and CDR2 ANQGSEA. The material sequenced was peripheral blood. The sequence was collected from a human donor in a cohort sampled during active COVID-19. The rearrangement joins TRBV29-1 to TRBJ2-1, with D tentatively TRBD1 (5 bases). The CDR3 DNA is TGCAGCGTTGAGCTCGGGCGTAAGGGGCGTGAGCAGTTCTTC. It is translated as CSVELGRKGREQFF.